These T cell receptor beta chains were read from a single sample in a study of PD-1 blockade in classical Hodgkin lymphoma. Method: immunoSEQ multiplex PCR; TCRdb's copy keeps in-frame clones and lacks some. The sample contains 45,000 to 50,000 clones, around 80% of which appear only once. The material sequenced was peripheral blood mononuclear cells (PBMCs), taken before the second cycle of nivolumab. Receptor source: a human donor with classical Hodgkin lymphoma. The CDR3 runs from the conserved cysteine through the conserved F or W. A D gene is named only where the DNA matches it firmly. Clone size is shown for a subset of rows, as once, few, many or a class of expanded clone.

NA	TRBV5-4	NA	TRBJ2-3	CASSLGLAGSDTQYF	TGTGCCAGCAGCTTAGGACTGGCGGGATCTGATACGCAGTATTTT
NA	TRBV6-1	NA	TRBJ2-2	CASIPIKNTGELFF	TGTGCCAGCATTCCCATCAAGAACACCGGGGAGCTGTTTTTT
few	TRBV13	NA	TRBJ2-2	CASSLTTGELFF	TGTGCCAGCAGCTTAACGACCGGGGAGCTGTTTTTT
NA	TRBV27	TRBD2	TRBJ2-3	CASSPIGGGHPDTQYF	TGTGCCAGCAGTCCAATCGGGGGAGGGCATCCAGATACGCAGTATTTT
NA	TRBV11-3	TRBD2	TRBJ2-3	CASSPRLAALTDTQYF	TGTGCCAGCAGCCCCCGTCTAGCGGCCCTCACAGATACGCAGTATTTT
NA	TRBV7-3	NA	TRBJ2-5	CASSSYSSNGETQYF	TGTGCCAGCAGCTCCTATTCTAGCAATGGGGAGACCCAGTACTTC
NA	TRBV7-8	TRBD1	TRBJ1-3	CASSFSGGSGSGNTIYF	TGTGCCAGCAGCTTTTCAGGGGGCTCAGGTTCTGGAAACACCATATATTTT
NA	TRBV30	NA	TRBJ1-1	CAWMGDGNTEAFF	TGTGCCTGGATGGGGGACGGGAACACTGAAGCTTTCTTT
NA	TRBV14	NA	TRBJ2-7	CASSQDIPGPYCEQYF	TGTGCCAGCAGCCAAGATATCCCGGGACCCTACTGCGAGCAGTACTTC
few	TRBV4-2	TRBD1	TRBJ1-5	CASSQEGGRGRDQPQHF	TGTGCCAGCAGCCAAGAAGGTGGCAGGGGGCGCGATCAGCCCCAGCATTTT
NA	TRBV30	NA	TRBJ1-5	CAWTAGKGQPQHF	TGTGCCTGGACGGCAGGGAAAGGTCAGCCCCAGCATTTT
NA	TRBV7-6	NA	TRBJ2-6	CASSLRFGAGANVLTF	NA
NA	TRBV6-5	TRBD1	TRBJ1-2	CASSGRRDRIYGYTF	TGTGCCAGCAGTGGACGTCGGGACAGAATCTATGGCTACACCTTC
NA	TRBV5-6	NA	TRBJ2-1	CASKAWGPGQGFDEQFF	TGTGCCAGCAAAGCTTGGGGCCCTGGGCAGGGATTCGATGAGCAGTTCTTC
NA	TRBV2	NA	TRBJ1-4	CASSPGPRAANEKLFF	TGTGCCAGCAGCCCCGGACCCCGAGCAGCTAATGAAAAACTGTTTTTT
NA	TRBV5-4	NA	TRBJ2-5	CASSSTGGRQETQYF	TGTGCCAGCAGCTCGACGGGGGGCCGCCAAGAGACCCAGTACTTC
NA	TRBV7-3	NA	TRBJ2-7	CASSLIGGASYEQYF	TGTGCCAGCAGCTTGATTGGGGGGGCCTCCTACGAGCAGTACTTC
NA	TRBV7-9	TRBD2	TRBJ2-3	CASSPRAGGPYADTQYF	TGTGCCAGCAGTCCGAGGGCGGGAGGGCCTTACGCAGATACGCAGTATTTT
NA	TRBV28	NA	TRBJ1-4	CASSLGGERTNEKLFF	TGTGCCAGCAGTTTAGGGGGCGAGAGGACTAATGAAAAACTGTTTTTT
NA	TRBV12-5	TRBD2	TRBJ2-3	CASGLGTSGSTDTQYF	TGTGCTAGTGGTTTGGGTACTAGCGGAAGCACAGATACGCAGTATTTT
NA	TRBV30	NA	TRBJ1-1	CAYNIRTENTEAFF	TGTGCCTACAACATACGGACAGAGAACACTGAAGCTTTCTTT
NA	TRBV6-6	TRBD1	TRBJ2-1	CASYWTGENNEQFF	TGTGCCAGCTACTGGACAGGGGAGAACAATGAGCAGTTCTTC